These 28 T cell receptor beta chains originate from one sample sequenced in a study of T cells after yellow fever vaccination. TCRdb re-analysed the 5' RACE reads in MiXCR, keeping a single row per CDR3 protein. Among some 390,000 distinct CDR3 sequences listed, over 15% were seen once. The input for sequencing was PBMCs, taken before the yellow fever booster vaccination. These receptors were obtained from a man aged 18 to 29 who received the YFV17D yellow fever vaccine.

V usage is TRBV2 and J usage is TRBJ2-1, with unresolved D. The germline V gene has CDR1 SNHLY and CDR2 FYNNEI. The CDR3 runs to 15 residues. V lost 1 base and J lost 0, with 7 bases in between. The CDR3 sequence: CASSEGSSSYNEQFF. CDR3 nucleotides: TGTGCCAGCAGTGAAGGTTCCAGCTCCTACAATGAGCAGTTCTTC. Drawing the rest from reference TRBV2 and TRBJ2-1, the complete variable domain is EPEVTQTPSHQVTQMGQEVILRCVPISNHLYFYWYRQILGQKVEFLVSFYNNEISEKSEIFDDQFSVERPDGSNFTLKIRSTKLEDSAMYFCASSEGSSSYNEQFFGPGTRLTVL.

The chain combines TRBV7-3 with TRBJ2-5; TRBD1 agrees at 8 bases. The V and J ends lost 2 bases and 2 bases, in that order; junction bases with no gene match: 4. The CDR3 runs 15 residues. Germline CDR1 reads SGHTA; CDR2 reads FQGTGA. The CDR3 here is CASSLATGVQETQYF. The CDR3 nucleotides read TGTGCCAGCAGCTTAGCGACAGGGGTTCAAGAGACCCAGTACTTC.

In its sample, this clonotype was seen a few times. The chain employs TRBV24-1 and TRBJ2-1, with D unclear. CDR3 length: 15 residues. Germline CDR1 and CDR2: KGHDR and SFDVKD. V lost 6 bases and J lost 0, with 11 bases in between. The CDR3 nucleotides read TGTGCCACCAGTCCTGACGGCCACTCCTACAATGAGCAGTTCTTC. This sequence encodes CATSPDGHSYNEQFF.

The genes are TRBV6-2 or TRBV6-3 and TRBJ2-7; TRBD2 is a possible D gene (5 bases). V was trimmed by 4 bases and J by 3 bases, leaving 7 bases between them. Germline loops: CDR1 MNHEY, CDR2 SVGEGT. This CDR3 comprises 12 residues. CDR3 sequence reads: CASSSGLYEQYF. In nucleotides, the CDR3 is TGTGCCAGCAGTTCCGGACTCTACGAGCAGTACTTC.

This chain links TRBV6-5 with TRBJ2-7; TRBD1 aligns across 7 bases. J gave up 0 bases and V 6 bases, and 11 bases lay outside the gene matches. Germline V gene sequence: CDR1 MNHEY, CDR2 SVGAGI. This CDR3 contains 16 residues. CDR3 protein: CASSPRQGVSSYEQYF. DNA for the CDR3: TGTGCCAGCAGCCCTAGACAGGGAGTAAGCTCCTACGAGCAGTACTTC.

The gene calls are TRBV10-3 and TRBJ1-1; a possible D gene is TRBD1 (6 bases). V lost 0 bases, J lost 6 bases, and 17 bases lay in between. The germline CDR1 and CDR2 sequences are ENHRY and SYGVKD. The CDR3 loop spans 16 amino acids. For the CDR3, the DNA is TGTGCCATCAGTGAGTCCGTGGGCAGGGGTAGGGCTGAAGCTTTCTTT. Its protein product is CAISESVGRGRAEAFF.

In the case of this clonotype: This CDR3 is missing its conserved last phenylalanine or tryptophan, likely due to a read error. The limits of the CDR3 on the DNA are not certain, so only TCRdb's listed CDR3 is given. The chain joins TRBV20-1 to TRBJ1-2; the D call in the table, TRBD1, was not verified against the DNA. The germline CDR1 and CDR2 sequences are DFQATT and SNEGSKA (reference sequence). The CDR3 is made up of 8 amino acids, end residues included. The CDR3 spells CSADNRAL.

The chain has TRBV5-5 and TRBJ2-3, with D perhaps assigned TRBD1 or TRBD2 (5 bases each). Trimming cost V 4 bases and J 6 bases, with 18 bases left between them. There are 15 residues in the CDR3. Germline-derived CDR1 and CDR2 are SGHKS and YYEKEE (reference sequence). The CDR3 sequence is CASSRDASSSDTQYF. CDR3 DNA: TGTGCCAGCAGCCGGGACGCTAGTTCAAGCGATACGCAGTATTTT.

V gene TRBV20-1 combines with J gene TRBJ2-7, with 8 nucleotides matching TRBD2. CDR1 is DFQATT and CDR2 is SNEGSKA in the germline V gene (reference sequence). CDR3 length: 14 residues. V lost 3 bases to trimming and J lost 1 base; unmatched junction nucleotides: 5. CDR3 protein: CSARGGGRSYEQYF. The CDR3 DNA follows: TGCAGTGCTAGGGGCGGGGGGCGATCCTACGAGCAGTACTTC.

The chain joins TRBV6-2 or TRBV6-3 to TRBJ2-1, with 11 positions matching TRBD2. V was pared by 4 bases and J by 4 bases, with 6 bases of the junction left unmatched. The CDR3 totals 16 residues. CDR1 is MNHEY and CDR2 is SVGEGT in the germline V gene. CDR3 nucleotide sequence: TGTGCCAGCAGTTCTCGTAGCGGGGGGGTTTACAATGAGCAGTTCTTC. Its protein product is CASSSRSGGVYNEQFF.

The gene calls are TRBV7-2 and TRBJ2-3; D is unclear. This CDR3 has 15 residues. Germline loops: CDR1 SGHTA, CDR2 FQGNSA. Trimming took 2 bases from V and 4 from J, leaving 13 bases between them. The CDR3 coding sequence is TGTGCCAGCAGCTTACGGGTAGAACGCCCAGATACGCAGTATTTT. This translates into CASSLRVERPDTQYF.

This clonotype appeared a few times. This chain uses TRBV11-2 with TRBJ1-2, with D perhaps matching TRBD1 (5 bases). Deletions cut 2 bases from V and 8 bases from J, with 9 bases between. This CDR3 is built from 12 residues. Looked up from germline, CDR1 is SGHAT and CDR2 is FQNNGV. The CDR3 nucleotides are TGTGCCAGCAGCTTAAGCAGGGTGGGCTACACCTTC. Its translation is CASSLSRVGYTF.

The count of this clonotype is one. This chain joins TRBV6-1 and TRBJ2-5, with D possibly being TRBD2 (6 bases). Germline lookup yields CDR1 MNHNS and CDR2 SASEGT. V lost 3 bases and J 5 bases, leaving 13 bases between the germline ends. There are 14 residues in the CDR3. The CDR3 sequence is CASSDPQGGETQYF. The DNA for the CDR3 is TGTGCCAGCAGTGACCCTCAGGGAGGCGAGACCCAGTACTTC.

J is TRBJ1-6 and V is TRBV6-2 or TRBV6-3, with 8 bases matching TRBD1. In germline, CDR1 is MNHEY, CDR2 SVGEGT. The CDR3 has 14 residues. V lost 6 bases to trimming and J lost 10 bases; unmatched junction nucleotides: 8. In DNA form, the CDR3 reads TGTGCCAGCAGACTGCAGGGGGCTCGCTCACCCCTCCACTTT. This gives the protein CASRLQGARSPLHF.

The CDR3 bases are TGCAGCGTTGAAGGGCTAGCGGGGGACCCTTTTGCCTACAATGAGCAGTTCTTC. Translated: CSVEGLAGDPFAYNEQFF. The rearrangement uses TRBV29-1 and TRBJ2-1, with 10 bases identical to TRBD2. Germline V lookup: CDR1 SQVTM, CDR2 ANQGSEA. The CDR3 has 18 residues. V trimming: 1 base; J trimming: 2 bases; junction bases outside the gene matches: 11.

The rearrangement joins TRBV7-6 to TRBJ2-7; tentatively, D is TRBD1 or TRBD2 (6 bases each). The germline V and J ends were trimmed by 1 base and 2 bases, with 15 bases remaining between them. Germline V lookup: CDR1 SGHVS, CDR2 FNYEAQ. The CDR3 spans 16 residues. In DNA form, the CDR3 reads TGTGCCAGCAGCTTAGAGGGGGGAGGCAGGGCCTACGAGCAGTACTTC. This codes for CASSLEGGGRAYEQYF.

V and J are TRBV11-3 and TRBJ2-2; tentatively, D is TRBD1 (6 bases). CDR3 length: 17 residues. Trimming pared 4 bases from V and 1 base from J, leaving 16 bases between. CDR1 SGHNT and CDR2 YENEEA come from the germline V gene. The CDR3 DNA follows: TGTGCCAGCAGCTCCGTGGGGGCTAGCAAGAACACCGGGGAGCTGTTTTTT. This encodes CASSSVGASKNTGELFF.

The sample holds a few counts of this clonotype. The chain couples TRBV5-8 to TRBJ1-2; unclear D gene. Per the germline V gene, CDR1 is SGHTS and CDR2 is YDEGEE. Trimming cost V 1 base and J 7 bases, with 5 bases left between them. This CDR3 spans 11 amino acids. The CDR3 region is CASSLLGGYTF. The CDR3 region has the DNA TGTGCCAGCAGCTTGTTGGGTGGCTACACCTTC.

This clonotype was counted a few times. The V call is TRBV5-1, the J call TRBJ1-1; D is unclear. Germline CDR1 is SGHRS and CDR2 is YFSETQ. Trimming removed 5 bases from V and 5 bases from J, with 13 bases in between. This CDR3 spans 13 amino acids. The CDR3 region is CASRPDGGTEAFF. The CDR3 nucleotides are TGCGCCAGCAGACCGGACGGAGGTACTGAAGCTTTCTTT.

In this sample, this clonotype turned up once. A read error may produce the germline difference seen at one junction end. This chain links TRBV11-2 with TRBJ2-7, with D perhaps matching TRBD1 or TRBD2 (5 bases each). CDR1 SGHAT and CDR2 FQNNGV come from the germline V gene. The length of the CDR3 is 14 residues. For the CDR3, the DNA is TGTGCCAGCAGATCCGGGGCCCAGTTATACGTGCAGTACTTC. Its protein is CASRSGAQLYVQYF.

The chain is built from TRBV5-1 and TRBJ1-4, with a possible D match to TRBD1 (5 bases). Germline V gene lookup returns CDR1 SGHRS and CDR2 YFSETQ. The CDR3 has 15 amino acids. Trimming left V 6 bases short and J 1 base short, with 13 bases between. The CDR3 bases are TGCGCCAGCACAACCACAGGCGGAACTAATGAAAAACTGTTTTTT. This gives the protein CASTTTGGTNEKLFF.

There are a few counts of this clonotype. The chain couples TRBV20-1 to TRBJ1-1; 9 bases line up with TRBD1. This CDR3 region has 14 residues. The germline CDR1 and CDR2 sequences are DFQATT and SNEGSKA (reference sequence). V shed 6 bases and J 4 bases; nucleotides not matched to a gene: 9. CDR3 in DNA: TGCAGTGCAGGTACAGGGGGCGGTGGCACTGAAGCTTTCTTT. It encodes CSAGTGGGGTEAFF.

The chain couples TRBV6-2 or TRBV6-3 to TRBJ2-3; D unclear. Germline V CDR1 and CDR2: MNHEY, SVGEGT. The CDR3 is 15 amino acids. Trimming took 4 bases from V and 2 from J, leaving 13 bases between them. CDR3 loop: CASSFRRDLTDTQYF. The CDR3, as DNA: TGTGCCAGCAGTTTCAGAAGGGATCTCACAGATACGCAGTATTTT.

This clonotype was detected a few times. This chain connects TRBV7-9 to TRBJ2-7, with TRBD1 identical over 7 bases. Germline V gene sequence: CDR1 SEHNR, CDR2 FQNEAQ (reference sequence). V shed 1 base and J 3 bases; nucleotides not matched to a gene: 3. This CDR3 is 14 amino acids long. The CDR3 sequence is CASSLGGTVYEQYF. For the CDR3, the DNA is TGTGCCAGCAGCTTAGGTGGGACAGTCTACGAGCAGTACTTC.

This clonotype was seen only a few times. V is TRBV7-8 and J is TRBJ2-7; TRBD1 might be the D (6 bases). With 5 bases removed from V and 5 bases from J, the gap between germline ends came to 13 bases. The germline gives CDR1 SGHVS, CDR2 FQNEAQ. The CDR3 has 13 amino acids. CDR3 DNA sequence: TGTGCCAGCAGCGTCGACAGGTCAAACGAGCAGTACGTC. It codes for CASSVDRSNEQYV.

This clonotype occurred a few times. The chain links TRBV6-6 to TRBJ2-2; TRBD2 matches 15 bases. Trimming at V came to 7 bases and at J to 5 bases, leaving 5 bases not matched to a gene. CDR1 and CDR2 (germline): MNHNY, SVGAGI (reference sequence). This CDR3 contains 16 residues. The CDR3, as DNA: TGTGCCAGCACCGAGGGACTAGCGGGAGGAACCGGGGAGCTGTTTTTT. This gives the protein CASTEGLAGGTGELFF.

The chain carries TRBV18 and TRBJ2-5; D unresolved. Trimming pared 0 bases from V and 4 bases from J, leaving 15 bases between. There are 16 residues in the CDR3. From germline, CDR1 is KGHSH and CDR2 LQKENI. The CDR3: CASSPPRAPFGETQYF. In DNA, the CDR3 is TGTGCCAGCTCACCACCACGGGCCCCATTCGGAGAGACCCAGTACTTC. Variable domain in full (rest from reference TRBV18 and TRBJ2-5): NAGVMQNPRHLVRRRGQEARLRCSPMKGHSHVYWYRQLPEEGLKFMVYLQKENIIDESGMPKERFSAEFPKEGPSILRIQQVVRGDSAAYFCASSPPRAPFGETQYFGPGTRLLVL.

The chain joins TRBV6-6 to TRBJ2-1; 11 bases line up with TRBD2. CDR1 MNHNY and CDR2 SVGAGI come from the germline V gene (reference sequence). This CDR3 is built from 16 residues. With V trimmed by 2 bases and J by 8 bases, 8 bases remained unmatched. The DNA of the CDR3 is TGTGCCAGCAGTTACCTTCCTGCGACTAGCGGGGATGAGCAGTTCTTC. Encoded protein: CASSYLPATSGDEQFF.